The rows below give T cell receptor beta chains drawn from one sample of a study of blood T cell repertoires in COVID-19. Sequencing was performed with immunoSEQ multiplex PCR; in TCRdb, only in-frame clones are kept and a portion is missing. The repertoire holds 250,000 or so clones, with about 82% as singletons. The sequenced sample consisted of PBMCs or T cells enriched from blood (not recorded which). Every receptor here comes from a woman aged 50 to 60 who had recovered from COVID-19. Each CDR3 is given with its conserved first and last residue. The order of the fields is V gene, D gene, clone size, J gene, CDR3 DNA, CDR3 protein. A D gene is named only where the DNA matches it firmly. Clone size is stated in some rows and not others, as once, few, many or a class when expanded.

>TRBV29-1|TRBD2|once|TRBJ2-3
TGCAGCGGAACTAGCGGGAGTAGCACAGATACGCAGTATTTT
CSGTSGSSTDTQYF
>TRBV15|NA|NA|TRBJ2-3
TGTGCCACCAGCAGATTAAGCCCCACAGATACGCAGTATTTT
CATSRLSPTDTQYF
>TRBV5-6|TRBD1|NA|TRBJ1-2
TGTGCCAGCAGACCCGACAGGGGCTATGGCTACACCTTC
CASRPDRGYGYTF
>TRBV4-1|NA|NA|TRBJ1-1
TGCGCCAGCAGCCACGTCAGGGATAGGACTGAAGCTTTCTTT
CASSHVRDRTEAFF
>TRBV28|NA|NA|TRBJ2-7
TGTGCCAGCAGTCCCGCCTACGAGCAGTACTTC
CASSPAYEQYF
>TRBV7-9|NA|few|TRBJ2-2
TGTGCCAGCAGTAGGGGGACCGCGATTAACACCGGGGAGCTGTTTTTT
CASSRGTAINTGELFF
>TRBV4-2|TRBD2|NA|TRBJ2-7
TGTGCCAGCAGCCAAAGGACTAGCGGCCCCTACGAGCAGTACTTC
CASSQRTSGPYEQYF
>TRBV9|NA|NA|TRBJ1-1
TGTGCCAGCAGCGTAATAAGACAGACGAACACTGAAGCTTTCTTT
CASSVIRQTNTEAFF
>TRBV4-3|NA|NA|TRBJ1-1
TGCGCCAGCAGCCAAGCTCGGGGTATGGAAGCTTTCTTT
CASSQARGMEAFF
>TRBV5-1|NA|NA|TRBJ1-1
TGCGCCAGCAGCTTGTTACGTGACAATGAAGCTTTCTTT
CASSLLRDNEAFF
>TRBV9|TRBD1|NA|TRBJ2-7
TGTGCCAGCAGCGTAGGGGGACAGGGTATTTACTACGAGCAGTACTTC
CASSVGGQGIYYEQYF
>TRBV7-2|NA|once|TRBJ2-2
TGTGCCAGCAGCTTAGTAAATCTACGGAGGGCGAACACCGGGGAGCTGTTTTTT
CASSLVNLRRANTGELFF
>TRBV9|TRBD1|NA|TRBJ2-2
TGTGCCAGCGGGGAGACAGGGGGGCCCACCGGGGAGCTGTTTTTT
CASGETGGPTGELFF
>TRBV5-6|TRBD1|NA|TRBJ1-2
TGTGCCAGCTTGACGGGACAGCGAATGTTCTATGGCTACACCTTC
CASLTGQRMFYGYTF
>TRBV5-1|TRBD1|NA|TRBJ1-2
TGCGCCAGCAGCTTGGAGACAGGGGGTCCCTATGGCTACACCTTC
CASSLETGGPYGYTF
>TRBV4-3|NA|NA|TRBJ2-3
TGCGCCAGCACTCGTGACAGCAACACAGATACGCAGTATTTT
CASTRDSNTDTQYF
>TRBV19|NA|NA|TRBJ1-2
TGTGCCAGTAGTATTTTTCTCCGGCAGGACACCTATGGCTACACCTTC
CASSIFLRQDTYGYTF
>TRBV3-1/TRBV3-2|NA|NA|TRBJ1-5
TGTGCCAGCAGCCCCCTGGGACACCTCGGATCGGGGCCCCAGCATTTT
CASSPLGHLGSGPQHF
>TRBV11-3|TRBD1|few|TRBJ1-2
TGTGCCAGCAGCTTAAGGGACAGTTACTATGGCTACACCTTC
CASSLRDSYYGYTF
>TRBV18|NA|NA|TRBJ1-1
TGTGCCAGCAAACCGGGGGGGAACACTGAAGCTTTCTTT
CASKPGGNTEAFF
>TRBV6-2/TRBV6-3|NA|NA|TRBJ1-4
TGTGCCAGCAGTTACCCGCGACCCCGAGGGCAATATGAAAAACTGTTTTTT
CASSYPRPRGQYEKLFF
>TRBV3-1/TRBV3-2|NA|NA|TRBJ1-4
TGTGCCAGCAGCCACCCCCCCCGCCGGGTCCCTAATGAAAAACTGTTTTTT
CASSHPPRRVPNEKLFF
>TRBV7-9|TRBD2|NA|TRBJ2-7
TGTGCCAGCTCCAACCCCGCTAGCGGGGACGAGCAGTACTTC
CASSNPASGDEQYF
>TRBV13|TRBD2|once|TRBJ2-5
TGTGCCAGCAGCTCCGGACTAGCGGGGATCGAGACCCAGTACTTC
CASSSGLAGIETQYF
>TRBV6-2/TRBV6-3|NA|NA|TRBJ1-5
TGTGCCAGCAGTTACGTAGGCGGCCGATATCAGCCCCAGCATTTT
CASSYVGGRYQPQHF
>TRBV4-3|NA|NA|TRBJ1-1
TGCGCCAGCAGCCAACAGGACAGATGGAACACTGAAGCTTTCTTT
CASSQQDRWNTEAFF
>TRBV19|NA|NA|TRBJ1-1
TGTGCCAGTAGTATAGGTGGGACCGTTGGGACTAAAGCTTTCTTT
CASSIGGTVGTKAFF
>TRBV7-2|TRBD1|few|TRBJ2-1
TGTGCCAGCAGCTCCCTGACAGGGGGATATGAGCAGTTCTTC
CASSSLTGGYEQFF